This record covers a single TCR beta chain. The data belong to a study of blood T cell repertoires in COVID-19. Study summary: Sites in the United States, Italy and Spain provided acute and convalescent COVID-19 samples. PBMCs, B-cell-depleted T cells, or T cells provided the cDNA or gDNA that made up the material.

In the study's own analysis: Reference gene primer amplification yielded estimated nucleated cell counts. Profiling relied on immunoSEQ multiplex PCR, and the TCRdb table lists in-frame clones only, not all of them. V, J and clone size derive from that table, while D and trimming were established from the DNA sequence. Here the sample spans hundreds of thousands of clones, approximately 86% being singletons. Sequenced sample: peripheral blood. The sequence was obtained from a woman aged 45-60 years with active or convalescent COVID-19.

The CDR3 DNA reads TGTGCCAGTAGTGTCCGGGACCAGGGGGAAGGGACCCAGTACTTC. Protein: CASSVRDQGEGTQYF. The chain combines TRBV19 with TRBJ2-5, with 7 bases matching TRBD1. The CDR3 length is 15 residues. With V trimmed by 5 bases and J by 7 bases, 13 bases remained unmatched. Germline CDR1 LNHDA, CDR2 SQIVND (reference sequence). Supplemented by reference TRBV19 and TRBJ2-5, the full variable domain reads DGGITQSPKYLFRKEGQNVTLSCEQNLNHDAMYWYRQDPGQGLRLIYYSQIVNDFQKGDIAEGYSVSREKKESFPLTVTSAQKNPTAFYLCASSVRDQGEGTQYFGPGTRLLVL.